The rows below give T cell receptor beta chains drawn from one sample of a study of T cell repertoires in cytomegalovirus infection. These receptors have no identified antigens. TCRdb analysed the reads with MiXCR anew, one entry per CDR3 protein. This repertoire shows under 350,000 distinct CDR3 sequences, under 25% found once; its top ten account for roughly a fifth. The input for sequencing was cultured PBMCs, taken from culture after CMV antigen stimulation. These receptors originate from a human donor in good health (CMV status not recorded). Some clones in this sample may be carry-over from other donors' samples. The CDR3 runs from the conserved cysteine through the conserved F or W. D genes are given only for firm matches. The size of a clone is reported for some rows only, either as once, few or many, or as a class for expanded clones.

D: .; J: TRBJ1-1; V: TRBV4-1; size: many; DNA: TGCGCCAGCAGCCTCCAGTTGGCCCGGACTGAAGCTTTCTTT; CDR3: CASSLQLARTEAFF
D: TRBD1; J: TRBJ2-1; V: TRBV5-6; size: .; DNA: TGTGCCAGCAGCTTGGGGCAGGGGGCGGGGGAGCAGTTCTTC; CDR3: CASSLGQGAGEQFF
D: TRBD2; J: TRBJ2-2; V: TRBV7-6; size: few; DNA: TGTGCCAGCAGCCACAGACTAGCGGGAGGGACCGGGGAGCTGTTTTTT; CDR3: CASSHRLAGGTGELFF
D: .; J: TRBJ2-3; V: TRBV7-8; size: many; DNA: TGTGCCAGCAGCCAAGGGTGGGCGGGGTGCACAGATACGCAGTATTTT; CDR3: CASSQGWAGCTDTQYF
D: .; J: TRBJ1-1; V: TRBV19; size: .; DNA: TGTGCCAGTAGTATCAGCGGAGTTAAAAGGGACACTGAAGCTTTCTTT; CDR3: CASSISGVKRDTEAFF
D: TRBD1; J: TRBJ2-7; V: TRBV4-1; size: many; DNA: TGCGCCAGCAGGGGACAGGGCGAGAGTTCCTACGAGCAGTACTTC; CDR3: CASRGQGESSYEQYF
D: .; J: TRBJ1-1; V: TRBV9; size: .; DNA: TGTGCCAGCAGCGTAGGCTTTATGGGGAACACTGAAGCTTTCTTT; CDR3: CASSVGFMGNTEAFF
D: TRBD1; J: TRBJ2-2; V: TRBV5-5; size: .; DNA: TGTGCCAGCAGCCGTGGACAGGGCGGCGGGGAGCTGTTTTTT; CDR3: CASSRGQGGGELFF
D: .; J: TRBJ2-3; V: TRBV28; size: .; DNA: TGTGCCAGCTGGGCTGAGGGCAGAGGCACAGATACGCAGTATTTT; CDR3: CASWAEGRGTDTQYF
D: .; J: TRBJ1-1; V: TRBV12-3/TRBV12-4; size: once; DNA: TGTGCCAGCAGTTTAGGGTTCCAGGCTTTCTTT; CDR3: CASSLGFQAFF
D: TRBD1; J: TRBJ2-7; V: TRBV7-3; size: .; DNA: TGTGCCAGCAGCCAGACAGGGGGCTCGTCCTACGAGCAGTACTTC; CDR3: CASSQTGGSSYEQYF
D: .; J: TRBJ1-1; V: TRBV7-9; size: many; DNA: TGTGCCAGCAGCTTAGCGCAGGGCGCTCACACTGAAGCTTTCTTT; CDR3: CASSLAQGAHTEAFF
D: .; J: TRBJ2-2; V: TRBV5-1; size: few; DNA: TGCGCCAGCAGCATAACTGTCACCGGGGAGCTGTTTTTT; CDR3: CASSITVTGELFF
D: TRBD1; J: TRBJ1-1; V: TRBV6-5; size: many; DNA: TGTGCCAGCAGCCACAGGGGCATGAACACTGAAGCTTTCTTT; CDR3: CASSHRGMNTEAFF
D: .; J: TRBJ1-1; V: TRBV11-2; size: .; DNA: TGTGCCAGCAGGATTGGGGGGCAGGAAGCTTTCTTT; CDR3: CASRIGGQEAFF
D: TRBD1; J: TRBJ2-1; V: TRBV10-3; size: .; DNA: TGTGCCATCAGTCCAACAGGGGGTTCGGACAATGAGCAGTTCTTC; CDR3: CAISPTGGSDNEQFF
D: TRBD1; J: TRBJ1-1; V: TRBV7-8; size: many; DNA: TGTGCCAGCAGCTTAGTAACAGGGGGCTTAGGCACTGAAGCTTTCTTT; CDR3: CASSLVTGGLGTEAFF
D: .; J: TRBJ1-2; V: TRBV14; size: few; DNA: TGTGCCAGCAGCCACATCACCGGGACAAGAAACTATGGCTACACCTTC; CDR3: CASSHITGTRNYGYTF
D: .; J: TRBJ1-5; V: TRBV6-1; size: .; DNA: TGTGCCAGCAGTGTGGGGGCCCAGCCCCAGCATTTT; CDR3: CASSVGAQPQHF
D: .; J: TRBJ2-1; V: TRBV7-8; size: .; DNA: TGTGCCAGCAGCTTAGGGTCGTCTGGCTCCTACAATGAGCAGTTCTTC; CDR3: CASSLGSSGSYNEQFF
D: .; J: TRBJ2-4; V: TRBV13; size: .; DNA: TGTGCCAGCTCGGCAGGGGTTAACAACATTCAGTACTTC; CDR3: CASSAGVNNIQYF
D: .; J: TRBJ2-7; V: TRBV28; size: many; DNA: TGTGCCAGCAGTTCCACAGGCGAGATCTCCTACGAGCAGTACTTC; CDR3: CASSSTGEISYEQYF
D: .; J: TRBJ1-2; V: TRBV5-4; size: many; DNA: TGTGCCAGCAGCTTGGTGAGTGCCAGAAATCCCTATGGCTACACCTTC; CDR3: CASSLVSARNPYGYTF
D: .; J: TRBJ1-1; V: TRBV11-2; size: .; DNA: TGTGCCAGCAGCTTAGGCTTGGTAGCTTTCTTT; CDR3: CASSLGLVAFF
D: .; J: TRBJ1-2; V: TRBV20-1; size: once; DNA: TGCAGTGCTAGAGGGAATTCAAAGATTGGCTACACCTTC; CDR3: CSARGNSKIGYTF
D: TRBD2; J: TRBJ2-6; V: TRBV19; size: few; DNA: TGTGCCACTCGAATGGGACTAGCCAACTCTGGGGCCAACGTCCTGACTTTC; CDR3: CATRMGLANSGANVLTF
D: TRBD1; J: TRBJ1-3; V: TRBV5-4; size: few; DNA: TGTGCCAGCAGCGCGACAGGGGGAGGAAACACCATATATTTT; CDR3: CASSATGGGNTIYF